This TCR beta chain emerged from a study of radiation and T cells in renal cell carcinoma. Whole-study results and caveats: Baseline intratumoral clonotype presence is unknown without pretreatment biopsies.

Repertoires were generated with immunoSEQ multiplex PCR, while TCRdb's copy carries only in-frame clones and drops some. In the table there are tens of thousands of clones, approximately 80% of which are singletons. In the case of this clone: Antigen specificity is unknown.

Documented time point: baseline pretreatment blood. This sample's treatment: 15 Gy SBRT to primary tumor, nephrectomy 4 weeks later. This CDR3 is built from 11 residues. V lost 4 bases and J 1 base, leaving 2 bases between the germline ends. CDR1 ENHRY and CDR2 SYGVKD come from the germline V gene. Sequences were derived from blood, sampled from a patient whose treatment included radiotherapy and nephrectomy. This chain uses TRBV10-3 with TRBJ2-7; no clear D gene. The origin of this receptor is a man aged 55 to 70 with renal cell carcinoma. The CDR3 DNA is TGTGCCATCAGTGGTTCCTACGAGCAGTACTTC. Protein product: CAISGSYEQYF.